These T cell receptor beta chains were read from a single sample in a study of OX40 agonist ivuxolimab in advanced cancers. Profiled with immunoSEQ multiplex PCR; TCRdb holds only in-frame clones, not every one. The sample gives fewer than 85,000 clones, approximately 86% of which show up once; 0.65% to 0.9% is in the top ten. The sequenced sample was CD4+ or CD8+ T cells sorted from blood, obtained in a trial of the OX40 agonist ivuxolimab. These receptor sequences come from an adult with an advanced solid tumor such as melanoma, head and neck, liver or kidney cancer. CDR3s include the opening cysteine and the closing phenylalanine or tryptophan. D genes are given only for firm matches. A clone size is listed for some rows: how often the clone was seen (once, few, many), or a class if it is expanded.

v_call	d_call	clone_size	j_call	cdr3_length	cdr3_nt	cdr3_aa
TRBV6-1	TRBD2	few	TRBJ2-5	16	TGTGCCAGCAGAGAAACGAGCGGGGGGGCGATGGAGACCCAGTACTTC	CASRETSGGAMETQYF
TRBV7-9	TRBD1	.	TRBJ2-2	15	TGTGCCAGCAACGTCGGACAGGGGCGTACCGGGGAGCTGTTTTTT	CASNVGQGRTGELFF
TRBV7-2	.	.	TRBJ1-5	15	TGTGCCAGCAGCTATACTACAGGGTTGGGTCAGCCCCAGCATTTT	CASSYTTGLGQPQHF
TRBV7-2	TRBD1	.	TRBJ2-3	15	TGTGCCAGCAGCGCGGACAGGGGGGGAACAGATACGCAGTATTTT	CASSADRGGTDTQYF
TRBV9	.	.	TRBJ2-1	15	TGTGCCAGCAGCGCAGCGGACCTCTCCTACAATGAGCAGTTCTTC	CASSAADLSYNEQFF
TRBV27	.	.	TRBJ2-2	14	TGTGCCAGCAGCTCTAACAGGGTCACCGGGGAGCTGTTTTTT	CASSSNRVTGELFF
TRBV7-9	TRBD1	.	TRBJ2-3	16	TGTGCCAGCAGCCGATGGGGACAGGGCCGCACAGATACGCAGTATTTT	CASSRWGQGRTDTQYF
TRBV5-1	.	.	TRBJ1-1	16	TGCGCCAGCAGCCGCACACAGGGCCCCTCCGGCACTGAAGCTTTCTTT	CASSRTQGPSGTEAFF
TRBV11-2	.	.	TRBJ1-5	13	TGTGCCAGCAGCTTATCAGGGAGTCAGCCCCAGCATTTT	CASSLSGSQPQHF
TRBV19	TRBD1	.	TRBJ1-4	15	TGTGCCAGTAGTATAAGCCCCGACAGGGATGAAAAACTGTTTTTT	CASSISPDRDEKLFF
TRBV5-5	TRBD1	.	TRBJ1-6	14	TGTGCCAGCAGCTTTGAGACAGGGGGTTCACCCCTCCACTTT	CASSFETGGSPLHF
TRBV10-1	TRBD2	.	TRBJ2-1	13	TGCGCCAGCAGGGCTAGCGGGAGGGATGAGCAGTTCTTC	CASRASGRDEQFF
TRBV6-1	.	few	TRBJ2-7	15	TGTGCCAGCAGTGAAGCGGACGGAGGGCCGTACGAGCAGTACTTC	CASSEADGGPYEQYF
TRBV2	TRBD2	.	TRBJ2-3	15	TGTGCCAGCAGTGTGGTAGCGGGAAGCACAGATACGCAGTATTTT	CASSVVAGSTDTQYF
TRBV9	TRBD2	.	TRBJ2-3	16	TGTGCCAGCGCCGATACCGGGACTAGCGGCACAGATACGCAGTATTTT	CASADTGTSGTDTQYF
TRBV15	TRBD2	few	TRBJ2-5	16	TGTGCCACCAGCAGAGCTCCTCTAGCGGCCCAAGAGACCCAGTACTTC	CATSRAPLAAQETQYF
TRBV5-4	.	.	TRBJ2-7	13	TGTGCCAGCAGCGTGGACAGACCTTACGAGCAGTACTTC	CASSVDRPYEQYF
TRBV4-3	TRBD1	.	TRBJ1-1	17	TGCGCCAGCAGCCAAGCCCCGACAGGGAGGGTGAGGACTGAAGCTTTCTTT	CASSQAPTGRVRTEAFF
TRBV5-6	.	.	TRBJ2-1	15	TGTGCCAGCAGCCGATTAGTGGGCAGCAACAATGAGCAGTTCTTC	CASSRLVGSNNEQFF
TRBV28	.	once	TRBJ2-5	14	TGTGCCAGCGATAGGGGTGGCGCACAAGAGACCCAGTACTTC	CASDRGGAQETQYF
TRBV6-5	.	few	TRBJ2-2	14	TGTGCCAGCAAGGGTTCCCGGAACACCGGGGAGCTGTTTTTT	CASKGSRNTGELFF
TRBV7-2	.	.	TRBJ2-7	11	TGTGCCAGCAGCTTAGGCCCTGAGCAGTACTTC	CASSLGPEQYF
TRBV19	.	.	TRBJ1-2	14	TGTGCCAGTACCCTAGCGGGGACTCCGGATGGCTACACCTTC	CASTLAGTPDGYTF